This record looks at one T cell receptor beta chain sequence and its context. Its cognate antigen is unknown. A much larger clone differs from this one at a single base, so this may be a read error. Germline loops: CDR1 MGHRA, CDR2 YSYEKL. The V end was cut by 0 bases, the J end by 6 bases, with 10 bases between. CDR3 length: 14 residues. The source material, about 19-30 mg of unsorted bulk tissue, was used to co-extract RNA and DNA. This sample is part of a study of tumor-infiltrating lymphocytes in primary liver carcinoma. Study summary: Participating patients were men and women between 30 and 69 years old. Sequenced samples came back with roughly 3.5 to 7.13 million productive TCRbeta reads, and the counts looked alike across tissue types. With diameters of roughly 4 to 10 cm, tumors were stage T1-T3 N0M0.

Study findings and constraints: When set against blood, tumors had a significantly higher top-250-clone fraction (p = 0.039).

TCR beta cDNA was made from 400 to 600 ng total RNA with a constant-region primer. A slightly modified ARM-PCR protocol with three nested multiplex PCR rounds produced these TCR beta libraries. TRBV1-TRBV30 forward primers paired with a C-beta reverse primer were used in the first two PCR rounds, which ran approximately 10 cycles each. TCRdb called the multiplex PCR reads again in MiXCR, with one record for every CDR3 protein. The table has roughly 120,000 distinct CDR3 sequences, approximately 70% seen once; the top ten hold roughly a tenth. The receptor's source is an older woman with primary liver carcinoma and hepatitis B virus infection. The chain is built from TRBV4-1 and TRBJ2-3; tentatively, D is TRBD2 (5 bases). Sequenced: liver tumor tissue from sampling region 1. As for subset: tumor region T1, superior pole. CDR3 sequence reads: CASSQERGKDTQYF. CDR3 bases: TGCGCCAGCAGCCAAGAAAGAGGGAAGGATACGCAGTATTTT.